The sequence of this T cell receptor beta chain was determined in a study of response to subunit inactivated influenza vaccine. This clonotype showed up just a few times. No antigen is known for it. Trimming at V came to 5 bases and at J to 6 bases, leaving 5 bases not matched to a gene. Germline lookup yields CDR1 ENHRY and CDR2 SYGVKD. The CDR3 has 13 amino acids. TCRdb passed the RT-PCR reads through MiXCR, listing each CDR3 protein once. Of over 400,000 distinct CDR3 sequences in the sample, around 13% are singletons; the top ten hold under 15%. Study-level points and caveats: A suggestion made by the authors is that each seasonal influenza vaccination recruits few new T cells.

Sequenced material: PBMCs from blood, taken 40 to 50 days after vaccination. The chain uses TRBV10-3 and TRBJ1-1, with 8 bases identical to TRBD1. This clonotype originated in a man aged 45 to 65 who received an inactivated influenza vaccine. The CDR3 DNA reads TGTGCCATCAGTCAGGGGGCGAGGGCTGAAGCTTTCTTT. Translation: CAISQGARAEAFF.